Reported below is one T cell receptor beta chain. This CDR3 comprises 15 residues. The V end lost 5 bases, the J end lost 4 bases, and 17 bases lay between the germline ends. Germline V gene data show CDR1 as WNHNN and CDR2 as SYGVQD (reference sequence). The sample originates from a study of blood T cell repertoires in COVID-19. Background on the study: Samples taken during acute and convalescent COVID-19 were collected in the United States, Italy and Spain. T cells, B-cell-depleted T cells, or PBMCs provided the cDNA or gDNA that served as material.

Under the authors' procedure: How many nucleated cells were present was estimated from reference gene primer amplification. Profiled with immunoSEQ multiplex PCR; TCRdb holds only in-frame clones, not every one. That table supplies the V and J calls and clone size; D and trimming were determined from the DNA. The data show about 150,000 clones, around 85% seen once. Sequencing was carried out using peripheral blood. This rearrangement joins TRBV10-1 to TRBJ1-2, with D maybe TRBD1 (5 bases). This TCR came from a man aged 60 to 69 with COVID-19, enrolled during active disease. The CDR3 nucleotides read TGCGCCAGCAGTCAGGGAAGTCGGCCCGGCTATGGCTACACCTTC. It codes for CASSQGSRPGYGYTF.